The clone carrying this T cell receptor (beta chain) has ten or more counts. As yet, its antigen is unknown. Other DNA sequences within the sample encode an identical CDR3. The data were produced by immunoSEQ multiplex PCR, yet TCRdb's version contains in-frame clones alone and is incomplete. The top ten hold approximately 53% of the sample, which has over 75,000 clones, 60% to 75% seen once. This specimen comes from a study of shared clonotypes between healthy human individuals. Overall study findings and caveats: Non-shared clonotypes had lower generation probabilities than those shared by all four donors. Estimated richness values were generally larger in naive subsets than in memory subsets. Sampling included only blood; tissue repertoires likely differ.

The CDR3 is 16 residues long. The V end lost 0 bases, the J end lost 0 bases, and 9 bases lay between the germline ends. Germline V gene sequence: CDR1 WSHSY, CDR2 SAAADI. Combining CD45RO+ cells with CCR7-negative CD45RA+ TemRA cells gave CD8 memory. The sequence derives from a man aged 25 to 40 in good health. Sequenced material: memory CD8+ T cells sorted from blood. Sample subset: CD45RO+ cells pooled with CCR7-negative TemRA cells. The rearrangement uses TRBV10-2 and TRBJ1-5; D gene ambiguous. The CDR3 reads CASSESPGNSNQPQHF. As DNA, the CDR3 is TGCGCCAGCAGTGAGTCGCCCGGGAATAGCAATCAGCCCCAGCATTTT.